The 29 T cell receptor beta chains below were found in one sample sequenced in a study of blood T cell repertoires in COVID-19. Here immunoSEQ multiplex PCR was the method, and the copy in TCRdb shows in-frame clones only, minus some. Altogether roughly 55,000 clones are present, around three quarters being singletons, with the ten largest covering about 3.5%. The sample consisted of peripheral blood. These receptors were taken from a man aged 55 to 70 with acute or convalescent COVID-19.

CDR3 loop: CASSIAAGGSYEQYF. The CDR3 DNA sequence: TGTGCCAGTAGTATAGCGGCAGGGGGTTCCTACGAGCAGTACTTC. The chain employs TRBV19 and TRBJ2-7; 7 bases align to TRBD1. V lost 1 base and J lost 1; bases outside the gene matches: 4. Germline V gives CDR1 LNHDA, CDR2 SQIVND (reference sequence). The CDR3 extends over 15 amino acids.

The J gene is TRBJ2-7, the V gene TRBV5-1; D is perhaps TRBD1 (6 bases). V gave up 3 bases and J gave up 1 base, with 17 bases separating them. Germline CDR1 and CDR2: SGHRS and YFSETQ. The CDR3 has 16 residues. CDR3 region: CASSWISRDNSYEQYF. DNA for the CDR3: TGCGCCAGCAGCTGGATCTCCCGGGACAATTCCTACGAGCAGTACTTC.

This chain links TRBV27 with TRBJ1-6; 7 bases agree with TRBD1. The CDR3 is made up of 15 amino acids. After removal of 6 bases from V and 9 bases from J, the junction contained 11 bases not matched to a gene. Per germline, CDR1 MNHEY and CDR2 SMNVEV (reference sequence). CDR3 nucleotide sequence: TGTGCCAGCAGCTTTACAGGGGTCGGGGGTTCACCCCTCCACTTT. This encodes CASSFTGVGGSPLHF.

CDR3 in amino acids: CASSLIQNNEQFF. CDR3 DNA: TGTGCCAGCAGTCTCATCCAGAACAATGAGCAGTTCTTC. The chain carries TRBV27 and TRBJ2-1; D is unclear. Between the trimmed V and J ends, which lost 5 bases and 5 bases, there was a span of 10 bases. The CDR3 is 13 amino acids. Germline values: CDR1 MNHEY, CDR2 SMNVEV (reference sequence).

J is TRBJ2-7 and V is TRBV29-1; 7 positions agree with TRBD2. The CDR3 consists of 15 residues. The germline gives CDR1 SQVTM, CDR2 ANQGSEA. V lost 4 bases, J lost 1 base, and 10 bases stayed unmatched. Here the CDR3 reads CSVGPGPGGSYEQYF. CDR3 nucleotide sequence: TGCAGCGTTGGCCCGGGCCCCGGGGGGTCCTACGAGCAGTACTTC.

The chain links TRBV2 to TRBJ1-1; TRBD1 matches at 8 bases. The germline CDR1 and CDR2 sequences are SNHLY and FYNNEI. Unmatched junction bases numbered 7, after V lost 9 bases and J lost 1 base. CDR3 length equals 14 residues. CDR3: CASLVGQGNTEAFF. The CDR3 DNA sequence: TGTGCCAGTTTAGTCGGACAGGGGAACACTGAAGCTTTCTTT.

This clone appeared once. V gene TRBV5-6 combines with J gene TRBJ2-1, with D possibly matching TRBD2 (6 bases). Trimming took off 0 bases at V and 10 bases at J, with 11 bases between the two ends. This CDR3 is 13 amino acids long. The germline gives CDR1 SGHDT, CDR2 YYEEEE. CDR3 nucleotide sequence: TGTGCCAGCAGCTTGGAAGGTCGGGGGGAGCAGTTCTTC. It translates to CASSLEGRGEQFF.

The rearrangement links TRBV7-3 to TRBJ2-2; TRBD2 matches at 10 bases. V lost 4 bases, J lost 7 bases, and 9 bases stayed unmatched. Germline CDR1 reads SGHTA; CDR2 reads FQGTGA. The CDR3 extends over 16 amino acids. CDR3 coding DNA: TGTGCCAGCAGCTCCCGGGCAGCGGGGGGGCTCGGGGAGCTGTTTTTT. Translating gives CASSSRAAGGLGELFF.

This chain joins TRBV7-8 and TRBJ2-7; D might be TRBD2 (6 bases). Trimming cost V 5 bases and J 3 bases, with 20 bases left between them. Germline-derived CDR1 and CDR2 are SGHVS and FQNEAQ. This CDR3 spans 16 amino acids. The CDR3 loop reads CASSTIDRGEVYEQYF. The DNA for the CDR3 is TGTGCCAGCAGCACCATAGACAGAGGGGAGGTCTACGAGCAGTACTTC.

V usage is TRBV18 and J usage is TRBJ1-2; D is unclear. This CDR3 has 14 amino acids. Germline V gene data show CDR1 as KGHSH and CDR2 as LQKENI. The V gene lost 4 bases and the J gene lost 4 bases, with 13 bases spanning the gap. In DNA form, the CDR3 reads TGTGCCAGCTCACAGCCACTTACCCTCTATGGCTACACCTTC. The encoded protein is CASSQPLTLYGYTF.

This sequence joins TRBV29-1 and TRBJ2-4; D may be TRBD2 (6 bases). This CDR3 has 13 amino acids. The germline V gene encodes CDR1 SQVTM and CDR2 ANQGSEA. V shed 0 bases and J shed 4 bases, with 7 bases lying between them. Here the CDR3 DNA reads TGCAGCGTTGAAGATGGGAGGAAAAACATTCAGTACTTC. Its translation: CSVEDGRKNIQYF.

The CDR3 here is CASSLGGPPYGYTF. In DNA form, the CDR3 reads TGTGCCAGCAGCTTAGGGGGCCCTCCCTATGGCTACACCTTC. This chain uses TRBV7-6 with TRBJ1-2; perhaps TRBD1 as D (5 bases). This CDR3 has 14 residues. Germline V CDR1 and CDR2: SGHVS, FNYEAQ. Trimming removed 1 base at V and 4 bases at J, with 10 bases between.

This chain connects TRBV28 to TRBJ1-2, with D tentatively TRBD1 (6 bases). Trimming left V 3 bases short and J 0 bases short, with 11 bases between. Germline lookup yields CDR1 MDHEN and CDR2 SYDVKM. The CDR3 extends over 15 amino acids. The DNA of the CDR3 is TGTGCCAGCAGTTTGGGGGCAAACGCTAACTATGGCTACACCTTC. Amino acids: CASSLGANANYGYTF.

This clone was picked up a small number of times. The gene calls are TRBV28 and TRBJ2-5, with 8 bases matching TRBD2. The junction had 7 bases not matched to a gene; V was cut back by 5 bases and J by 2 bases. Germline CDR1 and CDR2: MDHEN and SYDVKM. The CDR3 consists of 15 residues. CDR3 nucleotides: TGTGCCAGCAGTCGAGCGGGGGCCACGCAAGAGACCCAGTACTTC. This sequence encodes CASSRAGATQETQYF.

This sequence joins TRBV24-1 and TRBJ1-6; the match to TRBD1 covers 11 bases. Germline V gene data show CDR1 as KGHDR and CDR2 as SFDVKD. Trimming took 5 bases from V and 10 from J; bases not matched to a gene: 12. The CDR3 has 17 amino acids. The CDR3 here is CATSVSQGQGDRSPLHF. CDR3 coding DNA: TGTGCCACCAGTGTGTCCCAGGGACAGGGGGATAGATCACCCCTCCACTTT.

V is TRBV6-6 and J is TRBJ2-7; 11 nucleotides line up with TRBD2. Germline lookup yields CDR1 MNHNY and CDR2 SVGAGI (reference sequence). After removal of 7 bases from V and 5 bases from J, the junction contained 7 bases not matched to a gene. The CDR3 runs to 14 residues. Here the CDR3 reads CASILSGGANEQYF. Written as DNA, the CDR3 is TGTGCCAGCATTCTTAGCGGGGGGGCCAACGAGCAGTACTTC.

The chain has TRBV5-4 and TRBJ1-3; a possible D gene is TRBD1 (5 bases). Trimming took off 0 bases at V and 0 bases at J, with 7 bases between the two ends. This CDR3 spans 15 amino acids. Germline V gene sequence: CDR1 SGHNT, CDR2 YYREEE (reference sequence). In DNA form, the CDR3 reads TGTGCCAGCAGCTTGGGACAGCTCTCTGGAAACACCATATATTTT. Translated: CASSLGQLSGNTIYF.

This clone was recorded once. The CDR3 nucleotides are TGTGCCAGCAGCTCCGGCCAAGCGGGGTGGAACACCGGGGAGCTGTTTTTT. Its protein product is CASSSGQAGWNTGELFF. The V gene is TRBV7-8, the J gene TRBJ2-2, with TRBD2 matching 7 bases. CDR1 and CDR2 (germline): SGHVS, FQNEAQ. This CDR3 spans 17 amino acids. The V and J ends lost 4 bases and 1 base, in that order; junction bases with no gene match: 9. Complete variable domain (other parts from reference TRBV7-8 and TRBJ2-2): GAGVSQSPRYKVAKRGQDVALRCDPISGHVSLFWYQQALGQGPEFLTYFQNEAQLDKSGLPSDRFFAERPEGSVSTLKIQRTQQEDSAVYLCASSSGQAGWNTGELFFGEGSRLTVL.

This chain uses TRBV6-5 with TRBJ1-1; D may be TRBD1 (5 bases). In germline, CDR1 is MNHEY, CDR2 SVGAGI. CDR3 length equals 13 residues. V lost 6 bases, J lost 1 base, and 9 bases lay in between. CDR3: CASSYDRNTEAFF. CDR3 in DNA: TGTGCCAGCAGCTACGACAGGAACACTGAAGCTTTCTTT.

The chain employs TRBV12-5 and TRBJ2-3, with 12 nucleotides matching TRBD2. Trimming at V came to 2 bases and at J to 3 bases, leaving 3 bases not matched to a gene. This CDR3 is built from 16 residues. Germline V CDR1 and CDR2: LGHNT, FRNRAP. The CDR3 coding sequence is TGTGCTAGTGGTTTGACCGGACTAGCGGGGACAGATACGCAGTATTTT. This encodes CASGLTGLAGTDTQYF.

This chain joins TRBV11-1 and TRBJ2-1, with D unresolved. The V end lost 5 bases, the J end lost 7 bases, and 6 bases lay between the germline ends. This CDR3 contains 11 residues. Germline V lookup: CDR1 SGHAT, CDR2 FQDESV (reference sequence). CDR3 in amino acids: CASSLLNEQFF. The CDR3, as DNA: TGTGCCAGCAGCCTCCTAAATGAGCAGTTCTTC. The full variable domain, its missing parts supplied by reference TRBV11-1 and TRBJ2-1, is EAEVAQSPRYKITEKSQAVAFWCDPISGHATLYWYRQILGQGPELLVQFQDESVVDDSQLPKDRFSAERLKGVDSTLKIQPAELGDSAMYLCASSLLNEQFFGPGTRLTVL.

This clone was picked up one time. This chain joins TRBV4-1 and TRBJ2-7, with TRBD2 as a possible D gene (6 bases). V lost 5 bases and J lost 5, with 19 bases in between. The germline V gene encodes CDR1 MGHRA and CDR2 YSYEKL. CDR3 length equals 15 residues. DNA for the CDR3: TGCGCCAGCAGCTCTACCGGGGGACGGAGGAACGAGCAGTACTTC. It translates to CASSSTGGRRNEQYF.

This clone occurred once. J is TRBJ1-1 and V is TRBV24-1; D is unclear. The germline CDR1 and CDR2 sequences are KGHDR and SFDVKD. The CDR3 loop spans 12 amino acids. The ends were cut back, 8 bases at V and 9 bases at J, with 15 bases in the middle. CDR3 nucleotides: TGTGCCACCACCGACCTTGGAGGTAAAGCTTTCTTT. Translated: CATTDLGGKAFF.

The chain carries TRBV5-1 and TRBJ2-3, with D possibly matching TRBD2 (5 bases). The germline CDR1 and CDR2 sequences are SGHRS and YFSETQ. CDR3 length equals 14 residues. Trimming cost V 1 base and J 5 bases, with 11 bases left between them. The chain's CDR3 is CASSLTPEGDTQYF. CDR3 in DNA: TGCGCCAGCAGCTTGACCCCTGAGGGAGATACGCAGTATTTT. Full variable domain (remainder filled in from reference TRBV5-1 and TRBJ2-3): KAGVTQTPRYLIKTRGQQVTLSCSPISGHRSVSWYQQTPGQGLQFLFEYFSETQRNKGNFPGRFSGRQFSNSRSEMNVSTLELGDSALYLCASSLTPEGDTQYFGPGTRLTVL.

This clone was counted only a few times. The CDR3 sequence: CASSQRYEQFYGYTF. In nucleotides, the CDR3 is TGCGCCAGCAGCCAAAGGTATGAACAGTTCTATGGCTACACCTTC. The gene calls are TRBV4-1 and TRBJ1-2; no clear D. Trimming removed 2 bases at V and 4 bases at J, with 14 bases between. CDR3 length equals 15 residues. Germline-derived CDR1 and CDR2 are MGHRA and YSYEKL.

This clone showed up just once. The J gene is TRBJ2-1, the V gene TRBV4-1, with 9 bases matching TRBD2. With V trimmed by 0 bases and J by 1 base, 4 bases remained unmatched. From germline, CDR1 is MGHRA and CDR2 YSYEKL. The CDR3 is made up of 17 amino acids. The CDR3: CASSQDAGGRSYNEQFF. The DNA for the CDR3 is TGCGCCAGCAGCCAAGATGCGGGGGGGAGGTCCTACAATGAGCAGTTCTTC.

Ten or more counts support this clone. The chain recombines TRBV30 with TRBJ1-4; possibly TRBD1 for D (6 bases). CDR3 size: 13 residues. The V gene lost 2 bases and the J gene lost 3 bases, with 7 bases spanning the gap. Germline CDR1 GTSNPN, CDR2 SVGIG (reference sequence). In nucleotides, the CDR3 is TGTGCCTGGAGTTGGACAGCTAATGAAAAACTGTTTTTT. Translated: CAWSWTANEKLFF.

V usage is TRBV28 and J usage is TRBJ1-2; 11 bases map to TRBD1. The CDR3 extends over 14 amino acids. V was clipped by 4 bases and J by 8 bases; unmatched bases: 6. Germline assignment: CDR1 MDHEN and CDR2 SYDVKM. The CDR3 coding sequence is TGTGCCAGCAGTTCAGGACAGGGGGCGGGAGGCTACACCTTC. Its translation: CASSSGQGAGGYTF.

The J gene is TRBJ2-3, the V gene TRBV5-6, with 10 bases aligning to TRBD2. CDR3 length: 17 amino acids. J gave up 2 bases and V 4 bases, and 10 bases lay outside the gene matches. Germline-derived CDR1 and CDR2 are SGHDT and YYEEEE. CDR3 nucleotide sequence: TGTGCCAGCAGCCTACTTCTAGCGGGGGCCCTCACAGATACGCAGTATTTT. Its translation: CASSLLLAGALTDTQYF.